This T cell receptor (beta chain) was found in a study of CD8 T cells in Susac syndrome. Study-wide results and caveats: The relatively small number of individuals in the TCR sequencing and HLA analysis was acknowledged by the study.

Random-hexamer reverse transcription was applied to roughly 0.5 to 1 ug RNA. TCR beta CDR3 was amplified by immunoSEQ multiplex PCR. This amplification extended across 54 Vbeta and 13 Jbeta segments. Using its own MiXCR run on the immunoSEQ multiplex PCR reads, TCRdb lists one record per CDR3 protein. Of about 430,000 distinct CDR3 sequences in the sample, around 85% were seen once. Sequencing of TCR beta covered CD8+ and CD4+ T cells obtained from blood. While CD8+ and CD4+ T cells were isolated negatively, TEMRA cells were enriched by FACS. Only one count was recorded for this clonotype. No antigen is known for it. Germline V gene lookup returns CDR1 SQVTM and CDR2 ANQGSEA. The germline V and J ends were trimmed by 3 bases and 2 bases, with 8 bases remaining between them. The CDR3 loop spans 14 amino acids.

The sequence derives from a human donor with multiple sclerosis. Sequencing was performed on CD8+ T cells from PBMCs. This chain links TRBV29-1 with TRBJ2-6; no clear D. CDR3 loop: CSVEGETGANVLTF. The DNA of the CDR3 is TGCAGCGTTGAGGGCGAAACTGGGGCCAACGTCCTGACTTTC. The variable domain in full, completed from reference TRBV29-1 and TRBJ2-6, reads SAVISQKPSRDICQRGTSLTIQCQVDSQVTMMFWYRQQPGQSLTLIATANQGSEATYESGFVIDKFPISRPNLTFSTLTVSNMSPEDSSIYLCSVEGETGANVLTFGAGSRLTVL.